This T cell receptor beta chain emerged from a study of somatic mutations in cytotoxic T cells in rheumatoid arthritis. At the level of the study: Patient blood, 25 to 35 ml in EDTA, was obtained immediately after diagnosis and prior to the start of any treatment.

Assay: immunoSEQ multiplex PCR; the TCRdb copy retains only in-frame clones and omits some. Of 10,000 to 15,000 clones in the sample, roughly 74% were seen once. CDR3 length: 23 amino acids. Germline assignment: CDR1 SGHTA and CDR2 FQGTGA. V lost 1 base to trimming and J lost 1 base; unmatched junction nucleotides: 27. General observations from the study: Rheumatoid arthritis patients and age-matched healthy controls showed no significant difference in CD8+ T-cell clonality. Some patients, about an eighth of the roughly 60, had a largest CD8+ clone that exceeded 20% of CD8+ cells.

On this clone: Antigen: not known.

What was sequenced was CD8+ T cells sorted from blood. J is TRBJ1-1 and V is TRBV7-3; 7 nucleotides agree with TRBD1. The TCR comes from an adult with rheumatoid arthritis. The CDR3 bases are TGTGCCAGCAGCTTAAACCCTCAACCTGAGACAACTAAGGGGGCGCGGGAGAACACTGAAGCTTTCTTT. This gives the protein CASSLNPQPETTKGARENTEAFF.